These 9 T cell receptor beta chains share one sample of origin, sequenced in a study of graft-versus-host responses after intestinal transplantation. The table came from immunoSEQ multiplex PCR; TCRdb's copy has only in-frame clones and leaves some out. The sample consists of about 96,000 clones, around nine tenths of them appearing once. These receptors are not linked to any known antigen. The sample consisted of unstimulated CD4+ T cells sorted from spleen or lymph node cells, taken before intestinal transplant. The receptors derive from a human donor who received an intestinal transplant.

V is TRBV21-1 and J is TRBJ1-1; the tabulated D call, TRBD1, remains unverified against the DNA. TRBV21-1 is a documented pseudogene. CDR3 size: 14 residues. DNA for the CDR3: TGTGCCAGCAGCGAGAAAGGGGGCTGCACTGAAGCTTTCTTT. It encodes CASSEKGGCTEAFF.

The table lists this clone with a few counts. The chain has TRBV7-2 and TRBJ2-4; weak D call: TRBD2 (5 bases). The CDR3 contains 16 residues. Germline CDR1 is SGHTA and CDR2 is FQGNSA. Trimming pared 5 bases from V and 1 base from J, leaving 15 bases between. The CDR3 protein is CASSADFVRAKNIQYF. CDR3 nucleotides: TGTGCCAGCAGCGCGGACTTCGTCCGGGCCAAAAACATTCAGTACTTC. The whole variable domain, remainder taken from reference TRBV7-2 and TRBJ2-4, is GAGVSQSPSNKVTEKGKDVELRCDPISGHTALYWYRQSLGQGLEFLIYFQGNSAPDKSGLPSDRFSAERTGGSVSTLTIQRTQQEDSAVYLCASSADFVRAKNIQYFGAGTRLSVL.

The rearrangement joins TRBV5-5 to TRBJ1-3, with D unclear. Germline values: CDR1 SGHKS, CDR2 YYEKEE (reference sequence). This CDR3 region has 17 residues. V was trimmed by 3 bases and J by 1 base, leaving 17 bases between them. The CDR3 coding sequence is TGTGCCAGCAGCTCGGGGTGGTGGGGAAGTTCTGGAAACACCATATATTTT. It specifies CASSSGWWGSSGNTIYF.

This clone showed up just once. This chain links TRBV6-5 with TRBJ2-7, with D possibly matching TRBD1 (5 bases). Trimming pared 2 bases from V and 2 bases from J, leaving 7 bases between. This CDR3 is built from 13 residues. Germline V gene lookup returns CDR1 MNHEY and CDR2 SVGAGI. The chain's CDR3 is CASSYRQTYEQYF. CDR3 in DNA: TGTGCCAGCAGTTACAGACAGACCTACGAGCAGTACTTC.

The chain has TRBV9 and TRBJ2-3; 8 bases are shared with TRBD1. The germline V gene has CDR1 SGDLS and CDR2 YYNGEE. Trimming cost V 3 bases and J 4 bases; bases outside gene matches: 13. CDR3 length: 17 residues. The CDR3 nucleotides read TGTGCCAGCAGCGCTGGTCGGACAGGGATGTTCCCAGATACGCAGTATTTT. Encoded protein: CASSAGRTGMFPDTQYF.

The chain links TRBV5-4 to TRBJ1-1; D is undetermined. Trimming pared 7 bases from V and 4 bases from J, leaving 14 bases between. Per germline, CDR1 SGHNT and CDR2 YYREEE (reference sequence). There are 13 residues in the CDR3. The CDR3 spells CASRNRTGTEAFF. CDR3 nucleotides: TGTGCCAGCCGCAACCGGACTGGCACTGAAGCTTTCTTT.

The chain links TRBV6-6 to TRBJ1-2, with D hard to call. This CDR3 region has 13 residues. V gave up 5 bases and J gave up 0 bases, with 7 bases separating them. Per the germline V gene, CDR1 is MNHNY and CDR2 is SVGAGI (reference sequence). In nucleotides, the CDR3 is TGTGCCAGCAGTCCCCTAGCTAACTATGGCTACACCTTC. Protein: CASSPLANYGYTF.

The chain employs TRBV7-3 and TRBJ2-3, with D tentatively TRBD2 (6 bases). This CDR3 region has 15 residues. The V gene's germline CDR1 is SGHTA and CDR2 FQGTGA. V shed 5 bases and J shed 1 base, with 13 bases lying between them. In DNA, the CDR3 is TGTGCCAGCAGCCGCGGGAACGGGCGCACAGATACGCAGTATTTT. This codes for CASSRGNGRTDTQYF.

The rearrangement uses TRBV5-1 and TRBJ2-4, with 10 nucleotides matching TRBD1. V lost 1 base and J lost 1; bases outside the gene matches: 8. The CDR3 is 18 amino acids. Germline CDR1 and CDR2: SGHRS and YFSETQ. The DNA for the CDR3 is TGCGCCAGCAGCTTGTGGGGACAGGGGCGAATTGCCAAAAACATTCAGTACTTC. Translating it yields CASSLWGQGRIAKNIQYF.